This T cell receptor (beta chain) stems from a study of OX40 agonist ivuxolimab in advanced cancers. Across the whole study: Patients got intravenous ivuxolimab at 0.01 to 10 mg/kg every 2 weeks. Dose-escalation patients were diagnosed with hepatocellular carcinoma, melanoma, renal cell cancer or head and neck cancer.

The investigators sampled blood at baseline, at cycle 4 day 1, and at cycle 7 day 1. Assay: immunoSEQ multiplex PCR; the TCRdb copy retains only in-frame clones and omits some. This table holds over 55,000 clones, approximately 78% found once. This clone was picked up many times. Germline assignment: CDR1 MNHNS and CDR2 SASEGT. This CDR3 has 13 residues. V lost 1 base and J 6 bases, leaving 6 bases between the germline ends. The V gene is TRBV6-1, the J gene TRBJ1-4; D remains ambiguous. The material sequenced was CD4+ or CD8+ T cells sorted from blood, taken in a trial of the OX40 agonist ivuxolimab. This TCR was recovered from an adult with an advanced solid tumor such as melanoma, head and neck, liver or kidney cancer. CDR3 bases: TGTGCCAGCAGTGAAGGCAGTCATGAAAAACTGTTTTTT. Translated, it gives CASSEGSHEKLFF.